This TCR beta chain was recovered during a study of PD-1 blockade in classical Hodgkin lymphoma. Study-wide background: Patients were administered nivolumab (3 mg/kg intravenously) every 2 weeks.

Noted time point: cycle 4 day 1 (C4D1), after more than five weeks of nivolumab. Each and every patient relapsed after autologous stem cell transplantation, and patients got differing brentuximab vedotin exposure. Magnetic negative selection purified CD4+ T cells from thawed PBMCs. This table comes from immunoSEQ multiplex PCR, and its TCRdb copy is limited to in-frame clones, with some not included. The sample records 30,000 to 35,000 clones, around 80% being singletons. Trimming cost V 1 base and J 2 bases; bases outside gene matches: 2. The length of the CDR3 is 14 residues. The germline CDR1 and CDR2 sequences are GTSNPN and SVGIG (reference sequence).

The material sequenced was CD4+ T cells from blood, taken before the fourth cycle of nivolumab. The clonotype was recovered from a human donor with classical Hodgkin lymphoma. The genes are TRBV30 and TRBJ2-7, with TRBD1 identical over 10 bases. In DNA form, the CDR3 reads TGTGCCTGGAGTGGGGACAGGGGAGCCTACGAGCAGTACTTC. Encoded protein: CAWSGDRGAYEQYF.